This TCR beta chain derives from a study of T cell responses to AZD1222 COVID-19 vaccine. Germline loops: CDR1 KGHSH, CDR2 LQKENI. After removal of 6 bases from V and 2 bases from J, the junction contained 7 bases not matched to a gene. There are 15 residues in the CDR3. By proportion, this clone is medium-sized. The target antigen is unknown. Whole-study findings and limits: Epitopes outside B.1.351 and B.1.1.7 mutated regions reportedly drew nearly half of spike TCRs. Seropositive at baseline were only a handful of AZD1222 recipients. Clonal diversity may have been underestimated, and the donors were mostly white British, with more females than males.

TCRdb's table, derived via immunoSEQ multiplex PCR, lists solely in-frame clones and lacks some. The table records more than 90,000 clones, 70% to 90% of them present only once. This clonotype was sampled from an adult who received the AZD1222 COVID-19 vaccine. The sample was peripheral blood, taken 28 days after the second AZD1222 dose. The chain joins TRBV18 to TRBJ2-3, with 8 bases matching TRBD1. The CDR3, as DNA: TGTGCCAGCTCGCTGGACAGGGCCCCCACAGATACGCAGTATTTT. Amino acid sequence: CASSLDRAPTDTQYF.